This entry is about one TCR beta chain. Naive-designated CD8 cells lacked CD45RO, were positively enriched for CCR7, and omitted terminally differentiated effector memory CD45RA+ cells. This sample is drawn from a study of shared clonotypes between healthy human individuals. This table comes from immunoSEQ multiplex PCR, and its TCRdb copy is limited to in-frame clones, with some not included. The sample contains about 2 million clones, approximately 94% of which appear only once. Per germline, CDR1 MNHNY and CDR2 SVGAGI (reference sequence). V dropped 2 bases and J dropped 3 bases, with 7 bases sitting between them. CDR3 length: 14 amino acids.

The sample comprised naive CD8+ T cells sorted from blood. The sequence was obtained from a man between 18 and 29 years old in good health. The chain employs TRBV6-6 and TRBJ1-4; D may be TRBD1 (5 bases). CDR3 amino acids: CASSYTGPNEKLFF. The CDR3 bases are TGTGCCAGCAGTTACACGGGGCCTAATGAAAAACTGTTTTTT.